One and the same sample provided the 28 T cell receptor beta chains below, sequenced in a study of T-cell reconstitution after alpha-beta-depleted transplantation in children. Unique molecular identifiers were used to barcode this TCRbeta library. TCRdb processed the PCR reads anew with MiXCR; each CDR3 protein has one entry. The data contain 300,000 to 400,000 distinct CDR3 sequences, roughly 15% of them singletons. The source was PBMCs, mostly from graft donor cells, collected 360 days after TCRalphabeta/CD19-depleted stem cell transplant. The origin of the receptors is a male patient aged 2-9 years who had a stem cell transplant for acute lymphoblastic leukemia, so the T cells may come from the graft donor.

The chain employs TRBV20-1 and TRBJ2-7, with TRBD2 identical over 11 bases. The CDR3 extends over 16 amino acids. The trim removed 5 bases at V and 4 bases at J, leaving 13 bases unmatched. Germline values: CDR1 DFQATT, CDR2 SNEGSKA (reference sequence). Written as DNA, the CDR3 is TGCAGTGCTGGGGCCTCACTAGCGGGGGCGTTGTACGAGCAGTACTTC. Residues: CSAGASLAGALYEQYF.

This clonotype was counted a few times. J is TRBJ2-7 and V is TRBV4-1, with 8 positions matching TRBD1. Per germline, CDR1 MGHRA and CDR2 YSYEKL. Trimming cost V 2 bases and J 2 bases; bases outside gene matches: 8. The CDR3 has 16 amino acids. CDR3 amino acids: CASSQLTGADAYEQYF. CDR3 bases: TGCGCCAGCAGCCAATTGACAGGGGCAGATGCCTACGAGCAGTACTTC.

This chain connects TRBV7-9 to TRBJ1-5; D unclear. The germline V and J ends were trimmed by 1 base and 0 bases, with 7 bases remaining between them. The CDR3 runs 15 residues. Germline lookup yields CDR1 SEHNR and CDR2 FQNEAQ (reference sequence). The CDR3 sequence: CASSLDTLSNQPQHF. CDR3 DNA: TGTGCCAGCAGCTTAGACACCCTTAGCAATCAGCCCCAGCATTTT.

This clonotype was counted only a few times. This chain links TRBV7-9 with TRBJ2-3, with no clear D. V shed 8 bases and J shed 6 bases, with 15 bases lying between them. Germline CDR1 SEHNR, CDR2 FQNEAQ (reference sequence). CDR3 size: 13 residues. The CDR3 spells CASSVGASDTQYF. The DNA of the CDR3 is TGTGCCAGCTCAGTTGGAGCTTCCGATACGCAGTATTTT. The whole variable domain, remainder taken from reference TRBV7-9 and TRBJ2-3, is DTGVSQNPRHKITKRGQNVTFRCDPISEHNRLYWYRQTLGQGPEFLTYFQNEAQLEKSRLLSDRFSAERPKGSFSTLEIQRTEQGDSAMYLCASSVGASDTQYFGPGTRLTVL.

This sequence joins TRBV20-1 and TRBJ2-3, with D possibly being TRBD2 (6 bases). CDR1 DFQATT and CDR2 SNEGSKA come from the germline V gene (reference sequence). There are 15 residues in the CDR3. V was pared by 2 bases and J by 4 bases, with 16 bases between. CDR3 sequence: CSARRLPGEADTQYF. Written as DNA, the CDR3 is TGCAGTGCTAGAAGGCTGCCGGGAGAGGCAGATACGCAGTATTTT.

This chain links TRBV20-1 with TRBJ2-2; D might be TRBD2 (5 bases). Germline V gene lookup returns CDR1 DFQATT and CDR2 SNEGSKA (reference sequence). This CDR3 has 14 residues. V gave up 5 bases and J gave up 3 bases, with 13 bases separating them. Written as DNA, the CDR3 is TGCAGTGCTGCGGGCTTAACTTACACCGGGGAGCTGTTTTTT. It specifies CSAAGLTYTGELFF.

This clonotype was observed a handful of times. The genes are TRBV10-3 and TRBJ2-3, with 8 bases matching TRBD1. The germline V gene encodes CDR1 ENHRY and CDR2 SYGVKD. The CDR3 is made up of 16 amino acids. The V gene end was trimmed by 2 bases and the J gene end by 2 bases; junction bases not matched to a gene: 6. The CDR3 nucleotides read TGTGCCATCAGTGAGGATTACAGGGGGGCCACAGATACGCAGTATTTT. It is translated as CAISEDYRGATDTQYF.

This clonotype has just a few counts. The chain is built from TRBV5-1 and TRBJ2-7; no firm D call. Trimming took 0 bases from V and 0 from J, leaving 13 bases between them. Germline V gene sequence: CDR1 SGHRS, CDR2 YFSETQ. This CDR3 spans 16 amino acids. The DNA for the CDR3 is TGCGCCAGCAGCTTGGATGGGCGGACGTCCTCCTACGAGCAGTACTTC. Its translation is CASSLDGRTSSYEQYF.

This clonotype was picked up many times. Relative to the germline gene, one junction end is altered; a read error may explain this. The chain uses TRBV6-1 and TRBJ2-1; TRBD2 matches at 9 bases. The CDR3 contains 15 residues. Germline V gene sequence: CDR1 MNHNS, CDR2 SASEGT. CDR3 DNA sequence: TGTGCCAGCAGGGAAGCTAGCGGGAACTACAATGAGCAGTTCTTC. Translation gives CASREASGNYNEQFF.

There are many counts of this clonotype. The chain is built from TRBV10-3 and TRBJ2-1, with 13 nucleotides matching TRBD2. The CDR3 has 17 amino acids. After removal of 2 bases from V and 10 bases from J, the junction contained 11 bases not matched to a gene. Germline values: CDR1 ENHRY, CDR2 SYGVKD. The CDR3 is CAISEQVGTSGNGEQFF. The CDR3, as DNA: TGTGCCATCAGTGAGCAGGTCGGGACTAGCGGGAACGGGGAGCAGTTCTTC.

This clonotype has a count of ten or more. In nucleotides, the CDR3 is TGTGCCAGCAGCTTGGTCGGTTTCGAGCGGGAGAATGAGCAGTTCTTC. It encodes CASSLVGFERENEQFF. The chain combines TRBV5-6 with TRBJ2-1; 8 bases agree with TRBD2. Germline V gene lookup returns CDR1 SGHDT and CDR2 YYEEEE. The V gene end was trimmed by 0 bases and the J gene end by 7 bases; junction bases not matched to a gene: 9. The CDR3 runs to 16 residues. Supplemented by reference TRBV5-6 and TRBJ2-1, the full variable domain reads DAGVTQSPTHLIKTRGQQVTLRCSPKSGHDTVSWYQQALGQGPQFIFQYYEEEERQRGNFPDRFSGHQFPNYSSELNVNALLLGDSALYLCASSLVGFERENEQFFGPGTRLTVL.

This clonotype turned up a few times. Here the CDR3 DNA reads TGTGCCACCAGCAGTGGAAGGACTAGCACAGATACGCAGTATTTT. Amino acid sequence: CATSSGRTSTDTQYF. This chain links TRBV15 with TRBJ2-3; D may be TRBD2 (5 bases). The CDR3 totals 15 residues. The V end was cut by 3 bases, the J end by 0 bases, with 10 bases between. Germline-derived CDR1 and CDR2 are LNHNV and YYDKDF (reference sequence).

This clonotype was recorded at least ten times. The V call is TRBV14, the J call TRBJ2-7; 7 positions match TRBD1. The CDR3 consists of 14 residues. Trimming at V came to 5 bases and at J to 2 bases, leaving 6 bases not matched to a gene. Germline V gene data show CDR1 as SGHDN and CDR2 as FVKESK. CDR3 region: CASSALGQAYEQYF. CDR3 DNA sequence: TGTGCCAGCAGCGCGTTAGGACAGGCCTACGAGCAGTACTTC.

A few counts support this clonotype. The chain employs TRBV29-1 and TRBJ2-3; 7 bases are shared with TRBD2. CDR3 length: 14 amino acids. Germline V lookup: CDR1 SQVTM, CDR2 ANQGSEA. After removal of 4 bases from V and 1 base from J, the junction contained 5 bases not matched to a gene. This CDR3 reads CSVAMGLRTDTQYF. The CDR3 DNA reads TGCAGCGTTGCAATGGGACTACGCACAGATACGCAGTATTTT.

Only a few counts were recorded for this clonotype. The rearrangement joins TRBV28 to TRBJ1-6; D gene uncertain. V was cut by 3 bases and J by 9 bases, with 12 bases left in between. Germline loops: CDR1 MDHEN, CDR2 SYDVKM. CDR3 length equals 14 residues. In nucleotides, the CDR3 is TGTGCCAGCAGTTTGACCCGGAAGGCTTCACCCCTCCACTTT. This codes for CASSLTRKASPLHF. The full variable domain, completed using reference TRBV28 and TRBJ1-6, is DVKVTQSSRYLVKRTGEKVFLECVQDMDHENMFWYRQDPGLGLRLIYFSYDVKMKEKGDIPEGYSVSREKKERFSLILESASTNQTSMYLCASSLTRKASPLHFGNGTRLTVT.

This clonotype came up a few times. The V call is TRBV5-8, the J call TRBJ2-1; 15 bases map to TRBD2. The junction had 11 bases not matched to a gene; V was cut back by 4 bases and J by 0 bases. This CDR3 is built from 20 residues. CDR1 SGHTS and CDR2 YDEGEE come from the germline V gene. The DNA for the CDR3 is TGTGCCAGCAGCATACGGACAGGACTAGCGGGAGGGAACTCCTACAATGAGCAGTTCTTC. It translates to CASSIRTGLAGGNSYNEQFF.

This clonotype was observed at least ten times. J is TRBJ2-1 and V is TRBV10-3; 12 positions agree with TRBD2. The CDR3 runs 21 residues. Losses at the gene ends were 2 bases for V and 2 bases for J; bases not matched to a gene: 16. The V gene's germline CDR1 is ENHRY and CDR2 SYGVKD. The CDR3 region is CAISERGGTSGRRFTYNEQFF. In DNA, the CDR3 is TGTGCCATCAGTGAGAGAGGGGGAACTAGCGGGAGGAGATTCACCTACAATGAGCAGTTCTTC.

The V call is TRBV27, the J call TRBJ2-3, with unresolved D. V dropped 7 bases and J dropped 0 bases, with 11 bases sitting between them. The CDR3 runs to 14 residues. The germline V gene encodes CDR1 MNHEY and CDR2 SMNVEV (reference sequence). The DNA for the CDR3 is TGTGCCAGCAATTGGGTGTTTAGCACAGATACGCAGTATTTT. Encoded protein: CASNWVFSTDTQYF.

This sequence joins TRBV4-2 and TRBJ2-3; TRBD1 matches at 8 bases. The CDR3 is made up of 17 amino acids. V lost 4 bases and J lost 5; bases outside the gene matches: 14. Per germline, CDR1 LGHNA and CDR2 YNFKEQ. CDR3 region: CASSLGPGQVMQDTQYF. CDR3 bases: TGTGCCAGCAGCCTGGGTCCGGGACAGGTAATGCAAGATACGCAGTATTTT.

This clonotype was seen repeatedly, ten times or more. The rearrangement uses TRBV4-2 and TRBJ2-1; 8 positions match TRBD2. This CDR3 comprises 16 residues. The V gene end was trimmed by 0 bases and the J gene end by 4 bases; junction bases not matched to a gene: 5. Germline CDR1 reads LGHNA; CDR2 reads YNFKEQ. The CDR3 DNA reads TGTGCCAGCAGCCAAGACAGCGGGAGTGGGTACAATGAGCAGTTCTTC. Amino acids: CASSQDSGSGYNEQFF.

This chain joins TRBV5-5 and TRBJ2-3; a possible D gene is TRBD1 (6 bases). Deletions cut 0 bases from V and 2 bases from J, with 10 bases between. This CDR3 spans 15 amino acids. CDR1 and CDR2 (germline): SGHKS, YYEKEE (reference sequence). In nucleotides, the CDR3 is TGTGCCAGCAGCTTGGCCAACAGGGTCACAGATACGCAGTATTTT. This encodes CASSLANRVTDTQYF.

This clonotype showed up many times. J is TRBJ1-1 and V is TRBV20-1, with D perhaps TRBD1 (6 bases). V lost 1 base and J 5 bases, leaving 20 bases between the germline ends. In germline, CDR1 is DFQATT, CDR2 SNEGSKA (reference sequence). This CDR3 is 16 amino acids long. CDR3 nucleotides: TGCAGTGCTAGAGCAGGAGGGGGGTACTGGTGGACTGAAGCTTTCTTT. Residues: CSARAGGGYWWTEAFF.

This CDR3 is CASSLETGFGQETQYF. CDR3 DNA: TGCGCCAGCAGCTTGGAGACAGGGTTCGGCCAAGAGACCCAGTACTTC. J is TRBJ2-5 and V is TRBV5-1, with 7 nucleotides matching TRBD1. Germline assignment: CDR1 SGHRS and CDR2 YFSETQ. Trimming took 0 bases from V and 1 from J; bases not matched to a gene: 6. The CDR3 extends over 16 amino acids.

The V call is TRBV12-3 or TRBV12-4, the J call TRBJ1-5; D ambiguous. Trimming left V 2 bases short and J 5 bases short, with 13 bases between. The CDR3 totals 15 residues. The CDR3 sequence is CASSLHSLGHQPQHF. The CDR3 bases are TGTGCCAGCAGTTTACATAGCCTCGGACATCAGCCCCAGCATTTT.

V usage is TRBV10-3 and J usage is TRBJ2-7, with TRBD2 identical over 9 bases. Unmatched junction bases numbered 4, after V lost 2 bases and J lost 5 bases. CDR3 length equals 14 residues. In germline, CDR1 is ENHRY, CDR2 SYGVKD. The CDR3 DNA reads as TGTGCCATCAGTGAGGGACTAGCGTACCACGAGCAGTACTTC. Translating it yields CAISEGLAYHEQYF.

The V call is TRBV27, the J call TRBJ2-2; 8 bases fit TRBD2. Germline V CDR1 and CDR2: MNHEY, SMNVEV (reference sequence). V shed 5 bases, J shed 5 bases, and the junction held 4 bases outside the gene matches. This CDR3 has 14 amino acids. The chain's CDR3 is CASSIRGRTGELFF. CDR3 sequence (DNA): TGTGCCAGCAGTATTCGCGGGAGGACCGGGGAGCTGTTTTTT.

The J gene is TRBJ2-7, the V gene TRBV20-1; TRBD2 is a possible D gene (6 bases). Germline V lookup: CDR1 DFQATT, CDR2 SNEGSKA (reference sequence). V shed 6 bases and J shed 0 bases, with 15 bases lying between them. This CDR3 is built from 14 residues. Here the CDR3 DNA reads TGCAGTGCGGGAGGTTCGCGGCCCTCCTACGAGCAGTACTTC. This codes for CSAGGSRPSYEQYF.

This chain connects TRBV24-1 to TRBJ2-1, with D possibly being TRBD1 (5 bases). V lost 3 bases, J lost 2 bases, and 19 bases lay in between. Per the germline V gene, CDR1 is KGHDR and CDR2 is SFDVKD. The CDR3 spans 18 residues. CDR3 nucleotides: TGTGCCACCAGTGATCCCCTCCGCGCGGACAAAGCCTACAATGAGCAGTTCTTC. Translation: CATSDPLRADKAYNEQFF.